This T cell receptor (beta chain) was retrieved from a study of T cell changes during pregnancy in multiple sclerosis. TCRdb keeps only in-frame clones here, not all; method: immunoSEQ multiplex PCR. The top ten clones hold approximately 2.5% of a sample with roughly 80,000 clones, about 91% of them seen once. Trimming cost V 1 base and J 5 bases, with 11 bases left between them. The CDR3 totals 15 residues. Per germline, CDR1 SGHTA and CDR2 FQGNSA. The sequence came from a female donor with multiple sclerosis, enrolled in a pregnancy study. Here the sequenced sample was peripheral blood, taken before pregnancy. The chain carries TRBV7-2 and TRBJ1-4; D is possibly TRBD1 (5 bases). The CDR3 DNA reads TGTGCCAGCAGCTTAGGCGGGGCATCGAATGAAAAACTGTTTTTT. This encodes CASSLGGASNEKLFF.